A selection of T cell receptor beta chains follows, all from one sample in a study of blood T cell repertoires in COVID-19. Generated by immunoSEQ multiplex PCR, the TCRdb table keeps only in-frame clones and is missing some. The table records roughly 16,000 clones, around 92% of them present only once. Sequencing used peripheral blood. The receptors shown here come from a human donor in a cohort sampled during active COVID-19. The CDR3 runs from the conserved cysteine through the conserved F or W. A D gene is named only where the DNA matches it firmly. Clone size is shown for a subset of rows, as once, few, many or a class of expanded clone.

d_call | j_call | clone_size | v_call | cdr3_nt | cdr3_aa
NA | TRBJ1-1 | NA | TRBV21-1 | TGTGCCAGCAGCAAAGGAGGAAAGACTGAAGCTTTCTTT | CASSKGGKTEAFF
TRBD1 | TRBJ1-2 | NA | TRBV4-1 | TGCGCCAGCAGTCCCAACCGCCAGACAGGGAACCGCGGCTACACCTTC | CASSPNRQTGNRGYTF
NA | TRBJ2-3 | once | TRBV7-9 | TGTGCCAGCAGCCTCCAGGCCACCCGCACAGATACGCAGTATTTT | CASSLQATRTDTQYF
NA | TRBJ2-1 | NA | TRBV19 | TGTGCCAGTAGTTACCTCACACAGGGAAATGAGCAGTTCTTC | CASSYLTQGNEQFF
NA | TRBJ1-5 | NA | TRBV19 | TGTGCCAGTAGTATTGAGGGCGTGGGAATAAATCAGCCCCAGCATTTT | CASSIEGVGINQPQHF
TRBD1 | TRBJ2-3 | NA | TRBV7-2 | TGTGCCAGCAGCTTAGAGTACAGGGGGCGTGGCACAGATACGCAGTATTTT | CASSLEYRGRGTDTQYF
TRBD2 | TRBJ2-7 | NA | TRBV15 | TGTGCCACCAGCTCGGGACTAGCGGGCAACGAGCAGTACTTC | CATSSGLAGNEQYF
TRBD2 | TRBJ2-3 | NA | TRBV29-1 | TGCAGCGTTGACTATTTAGCGGGAGCCGCCACAGATACGCAGTATTTT | CSVDYLAGAATDTQYF
NA | TRBJ1-1 | once | TRBV6-5 | TGTGCCAGCAGGGGGCCGTACACTGAAGCTTTCTTT | CASRGPYTEAFF
NA | TRBJ2-1 | NA | TRBV7-2 | TGTGCCAGCAGCTTAGACAGGGCGGGTGAGCAGTTCTTC | CASSLDRAGEQFF
TRBD1 | TRBJ2-2 | NA | TRBV4-2 | TGTGCCAGCAGCCAAGATGGGTACGTACAGGGGCCCTCGATGTTCACCGGGGAGCTGTTTTTT | CASSQDGYVQGPSMFTGELFF
NA | TRBJ1-1 | NA | TRBV9 | TGTGCCAGCAGCGTATCCGGCGGAAACACTGAAGCTTTCTTT | CASSVSGGNTEAFF
TRBD1 | TRBJ1-1 | NA | TRBV30 | TGTGCCTGGAGTAGGACAGGGAACACTGAAGCTTTCTTT | CAWSRTGNTEAFF
TRBD1 | TRBJ1-6 | NA | TRBV7-6 | TGTGCCAGCAGTCTACAGGGGGCAAGTTCACCCCTCCACTTT | CASSLQGASSPLHF
TRBD1 | TRBJ1-1 | once | TRBV19 | TGTGCCAGTAGCCTTGGACAGGGTAATAGGAACACTGAAGCTTTCTTT | CASSLGQGNRNTEAFF
TRBD2 | TRBJ2-3 | NA | TRBV6-5 | TGTGCCAGCAGTTACTCGAGCGGGGGGTACGATACGCAGTATTTT | CASSYSSGGYDTQYF
NA | TRBJ2-2 | NA | TRBV5-5 | TGTGCCAGCTGCTGGACAGTCCTAAACACCGGGGAGCTGTTTTTT | CASCWTVLNTGELFF
NA | TRBJ1-2 | NA | TRBV5-6 | TGTGCCAGCAGCTTGGGGGACATCGGCTACACCTTC | CASSLGDIGYTF
TRBD2 | TRBJ2-3 | once | TRBV6-2/TRBV6-3 | TGTGCCAGCAGTTACCTAGGGACTAGCGCAGATACGCAGTATTTT | CASSYLGTSADTQYF
NA | TRBJ2-4 | NA | TRBV30 | TGTGCCTGGAGTGTAGGGGGGGCGGCCAAAAACATTCAGTACTTC | CAWSVGGAAKNIQYF
NA | TRBJ1-1 | NA | TRBV3-1/TRBV3-2 | TGTGCCAGCAGAGGAGGGGCTGAAGCTTTCTTT | CASRGGAEAFF
NA | TRBJ1-2 | NA | TRBV9 | TGTGCCAGCACGACAGGTATTAACTATGGCTACACCTTC | CASTTGINYGYTF
NA | TRBJ1-2 | NA | TRBV13 | TGTGCCAGCAGCTCCGGGGTTGGGGTCCGGGGCTACACCTTC | CASSSGVGVRGYTF
NA | TRBJ1-6 | NA | TRBV6-1 | TGTGCCAGCAGTGAGTCCTCGCGGGGGTCACCCCTCCACTTT | CASSESSRGSPLHF
NA | TRBJ2-7 | NA | TRBV7-9 | TGTGCCAGCAGCAACGAGGGAAAAGAGCAGTACTTC | CASSNEGKEQYF
NA | TRBJ1-3 | NA | TRBV7-6 | TGTGCCAGCAGTTCGGGACATCTCTCTGGAAACACCATATATTTT | CASSSGHLSGNTIYF
NA | TRBJ1-1 | NA | TRBV6-1 | TGTGCCAGCAGTGAACGGGGCAGGGGCATGAACACTGAAGCTTTCTTT | CASSERGRGMNTEAFF
NA | TRBJ1-2 | NA | TRBV6-1 | TGTGCCAGCAGTGAAGAATCGGGTGTAAAGGGCTACACCTTC | CASSEESGVKGYTF
NA | TRBJ2-7 | NA | TRBV19 | TGTGCCAGTAGTTCCAACAGGGACGTCGACGAGCAGTACTTC | CASSSNRDVDEQYF
TRBD2 | TRBJ2-2 | NA | TRBV7-6 | TGTGCCAGCCGGATGGCGGGAGCGGCCGGGGAGCTGTTTTTT | CASRMAGAAGELFF
NA | TRBJ2-1 | once | TRBV5-6 | TGTGCCAGCAGCTACAAACCCCCCCAGAACAATGAGCAGTTCTTC | CASSYKPPQNNEQFF
TRBD1 | TRBJ2-5 | NA | TRBV18 | TGTGCCAGCTCCCGACAGGGGGCGGGCGAGACCCAGTACTTC | CASSRQGAGETQYF
TRBD2 | TRBJ2-7 | NA | TRBV5-1 | TGCGCCAGCAGCTTGGGGGACAAAACCGGGACTAGCGGGAGGGCCAGTCAACGCGAGCAGTACTTC | CASSLGDKTGTSGRASQREQYF
TRBD1 | TRBJ2-7 | NA | TRBV29-1 | TGCAGCGTTCTTTCGGGGACAGGGATGGACGAGCAGTACTTC | CSVLSGTGMDEQYF
TRBD2 | TRBJ2-1 | once | TRBV10-2 | TGCGCCAGCAGTGAGTCGTTAGCGGGAGGGCCGTCGGGTGAGCAGTTCTTC | CASSESLAGGPSGEQFF
NA | TRBJ2-7 | NA | TRBV10-2 | TGCGCCAGCAGGGCCCCGACTATCTACGAGCAGTACTTC | CASRAPTIYEQYF
NA | TRBJ2-7 | NA | TRBV4-2 | TGTGCCAGCAGCCCCTCACTCGGGGCGGGGGCTTACGAGCAGTACTTC | CASSPSLGAGAYEQYF
NA | TRBJ1-1 | once | TRBV27 | TGTGCCAGCAGCGTACAGAGATCCACTGAAGCTTTCTTT | CASSVQRSTEAFF
TRBD1 | TRBJ2-2 | NA | TRBV11-2 | TGTGCCAGCAGCTTAAACGGACCCCCGAGGGGGCCGAGGACCGGGGAGCTGTTTTTT | CASSLNGPPRGPRTGELFF
NA | TRBJ2-7 | NA | TRBV23-1 | TGCGCCAGCAGTCACGGGGACGAGCAGTACTTC | CASSHGDEQYF